This T cell receptor beta chain was sequenced during a study of Ad26.COV2.S vaccination and SARS-CoV-2 variants. The protocol was immunoSEQ multiplex PCR, while the TCRdb copy is restricted to in-frame clones and leaves out a portion. The table shows roughly 320,000 clones, with around nine tenths occurring only once. This CDR3 is 14 amino acids long. Germline CDR1 and CDR2: LGHNA and YNFKEQ. The V and J ends lost 5 bases and 4 bases, in that order; junction bases with no gene match: 7. The treatment: roughly 19 received Ad26.COV2.S at low or high dose, single or two shots; 5 received placebo; per-sample allocation not given. Sampling occurred on day 63 after the first vaccine or placebo injection.

This chain joins TRBV4-2 and TRBJ1-2; 7 positions agree with TRBD1. Sequencing used peripheral blood, obtained in a trial of Ad26.COV2.S vaccine versus placebo. The clonotype originates from a person between 18 and 65 years old who received the Ad26.COV2.S COVID-19 vaccine or a placebo. The CDR3 coding sequence is TGTGCCAGCAGCTACACAGGGGAGAGCTATGGCTACACCTTC. This sequence encodes CASSYTGESYGYTF.